This T cell receptor beta chain was recovered during a study of blood T cell repertoires in COVID-19. The germline CDR1 and CDR2 sequences are ENHRY and SYGVKD. The CDR3 has 12 residues. The V end was cut by 6 bases, the J end by 2 bases, with 6 bases between. Generated by immunoSEQ multiplex PCR, the TCRdb table keeps only in-frame clones and is missing some. The sample records around 250,000 clones, 83% being singletons. This clone was recorded only once. The clonotype was recovered from an elderly man with acute or convalescent COVID-19. What was sequenced was peripheral blood. The chain is built from TRBV10-3 and TRBJ2-3; no definite D call. The CDR3, as DNA: TGTGCCATCAGCTCTACCACAGATACGCAGTATTTT. It is translated as CAISSTTDTQYF.